This entry concerns a single T cell receptor (beta chain). This table comes from immunoSEQ multiplex PCR, and its TCRdb copy is limited to in-frame clones, with some not included. Of about 250,000 clones listed, 88% are singletons. This sample was taken from a study of blood T cell repertoires in COVID-19. With 7 bases clipped from V and 1 base from J, the junction kept 4 bases outside the gene matches. CDR1 is SQVTM and CDR2 is ANQGSEA in the germline V gene. The CDR3 length is 13 residues. Across 20 to 25 US areas, participants ranged in age from about 18 to 100 years. Allocation to cohorts depended on clinical history reported by the participants. Cohort 3 recovery required two negative PCRs, clearance, or symptom resolution.

The sequencing sample was made of PBMCs or T cells enriched from blood (not recorded which). The chain carries TRBV29-1 and TRBJ2-7; 10 nucleotides align to TRBD1. The clonotype originates from a woman aged 50 to 65 who had recovered from COVID-19. The CDR3 sequence is CSGDRGVSYEQYF. CDR3 sequence (DNA): TGCAGCGGGGACAGGGGAGTTTCCTACGAGCAGTACTTC.